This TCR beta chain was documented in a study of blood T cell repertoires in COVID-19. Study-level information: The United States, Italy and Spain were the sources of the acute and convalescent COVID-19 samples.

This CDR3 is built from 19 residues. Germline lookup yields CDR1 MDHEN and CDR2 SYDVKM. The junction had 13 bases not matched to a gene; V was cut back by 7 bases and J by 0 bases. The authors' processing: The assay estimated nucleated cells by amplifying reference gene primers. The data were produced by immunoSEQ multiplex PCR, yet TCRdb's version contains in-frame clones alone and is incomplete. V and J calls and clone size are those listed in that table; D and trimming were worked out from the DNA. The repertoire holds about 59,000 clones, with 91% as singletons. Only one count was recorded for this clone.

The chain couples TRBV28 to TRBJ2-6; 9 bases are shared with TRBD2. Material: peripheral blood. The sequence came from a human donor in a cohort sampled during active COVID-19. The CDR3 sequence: CASTPGPGTSRSGANVLTF. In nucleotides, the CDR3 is TGTGCCAGCACCCCCGGGCCCGGGACTAGCCGCTCTGGGGCCAACGTCCTGACTTTC.